This is a list of T cell receptor beta chains from one sample in a study of blood T cell repertoires in COVID-19. Clones were sequenced by immunoSEQ multiplex PCR, and TCRdb holds only the in-frame ones, with some missing. The sample includes about 430,000 clones, about 88% seen only once; the top ten take 1.4%. Sample: PBMCs or T cells enriched from blood (not recorded which). The receptor set was obtained from a woman younger than 35 who had been exposed to COVID-19. The CDR3 runs from the conserved cysteine through the conserved F or W. The order of the fields is clone size, J gene, D gene, V gene, CDR3 protein, CDR3 DNA. The D gene is left open where the match is weak. A row's size may be missing; if present it is once, few, many or a size class.

clone_size: -
j_call: TRBJ2-1
d_call: -
v_call: TRBV4-3
cdr3_aa: CASSQDLWGAYNEQFF
cdr3_nt: TGCGCCAGCAGCCAAGATCTGTGGGGGGCCTACAATGAGCAGTTCTTC

clone_size: -
j_call: TRBJ2-1
d_call: -
v_call: TRBV4-3
cdr3_aa: CASSQEAAVYNEQFF
cdr3_nt: TGCGCCAGCAGCCAAGAAGCGGCGGTCTACAATGAGCAGTTCTTC

clone_size: once
j_call: TRBJ2-3
d_call: -
v_call: TRBV6-5
cdr3_aa: CASSYSRGGTDTQYF
cdr3_nt: TGTGCCAGCAGTTACTCCCGGGGTGGCACAGATACGCAGTATTTT

clone_size: -
j_call: TRBJ2-5
d_call: -
v_call: TRBV6-2/TRBV6-3
cdr3_aa: CASSYSLSVPGETQYF
cdr3_nt: TGTGCCAGCAGTTACTCGCTTAGCGTACCCGGGGAGACCCAGTACTTC

clone_size: few
j_call: TRBJ1-1
d_call: TRBD1
v_call: TRBV19
cdr3_aa: CASTLGQAANTEAFF
cdr3_nt: TGTGCCAGTACCCTGGGACAGGCGGCAAACACTGAAGCTTTCTTT

clone_size: once
j_call: TRBJ1-3
d_call: -
v_call: TRBV7-9
cdr3_aa: CAVLSRGPGNTIYF
cdr3_nt: TGTGCCGTTCTAAGCCGGGGTCCCGGAAACACCATATATTTT

clone_size: many
j_call: TRBJ1-1
d_call: -
v_call: TRBV5-1
cdr3_aa: CASSLSLRGGLNTEAFF
cdr3_nt: TGCGCCAGCAGCTTGTCCCTTCGTGGCGGCTTGAACACTGAAGCTTTCTTT

clone_size: -
j_call: TRBJ2-3
d_call: -
v_call: TRBV27
cdr3_aa: CASSSRDSRDTQYF
cdr3_nt: TGTGCCAGCAGTTCTAGGGACTCCCGAGATACGCAGTATTTT

clone_size: few
j_call: TRBJ1-6
d_call: TRBD1
v_call: TRBV28
cdr3_aa: CASSPGQGQRSPLHF
cdr3_nt: TGTGCCAGCAGTCCCGGACAGGGTCAACGTTCACCCCTCCACTTT

clone_size: -
j_call: TRBJ2-5
d_call: TRBD2
v_call: TRBV28
cdr3_aa: CASRSTSGSGKTQYF
cdr3_nt: TGTGCCAGCCGGTCGACTAGCGGGAGCGGGAAGACCCAGTACTTC

clone_size: -
j_call: TRBJ2-7
d_call: -
v_call: TRBV6-5
cdr3_aa: CASSSPLRGSYEQYF
cdr3_nt: TGTGCCAGCAGTTCTCCTTTAAGGGGCTCCTACGAGCAGTACTTC

clone_size: -
j_call: TRBJ1-5
d_call: -
v_call: TRBV15
cdr3_aa: CATSRADLGGYSNQPQHF
cdr3_nt: TGTGCCACCAGCAGGGCTGACTTGGGTGGTTATAGCAATCAGCCCCAGCATTTT

clone_size: -
j_call: TRBJ1-4
d_call: -
v_call: TRBV3-1/TRBV3-2
cdr3_aa: CASSHFGSNEKLFF
cdr3_nt: TGTGCCAGCAGCCACTTCGGTTCGAATGAAAAACTGTTTTTT

clone_size: -
j_call: TRBJ2-7
d_call: TRBD2
v_call: TRBV20-1
cdr3_aa: CSASIPASGGGLPYEQYF
cdr3_nt: TGCAGTGCTAGTATCCCGGCTAGCGGGGGAGGCCTCCCCTACGAGCAGTACTTC

clone_size: -
j_call: TRBJ2-3
d_call: -
v_call: TRBV21-1
cdr3_aa: CASSKGGIQGNYASTDTQYF
cdr3_nt: TGTGCCAGCAGCAAAGGCGGTATACAGGGGAATTATGCCAGCACAGATACGCAGTATTTT

clone_size: -
j_call: TRBJ2-1
d_call: TRBD1
v_call: TRBV24-1
cdr3_aa: CATQGPGWGEQFF
cdr3_nt: TGTGCCACACAGGGGCCCGGATGGGGGGAGCAGTTCTTC

clone_size: -
j_call: TRBJ2-1
d_call: -
v_call: TRBV9
cdr3_aa: CASSPQGSTPGNEQFF
cdr3_nt: TGTGCCAGCAGCCCCCAGGGTAGTACCCCGGGCAATGAGCAGTTCTTC

clone_size: -
j_call: TRBJ2-3
d_call: -
v_call: TRBV9
cdr3_aa: CASSPQNTDTQYF
cdr3_nt: TGTGCCAGCAGCCCCCAAAACACAGATACGCAGTATTTT

clone_size: -
j_call: TRBJ1-5
d_call: -
v_call: TRBV5-1
cdr3_aa: CASSPSGYPDQPQHF
cdr3_nt: TGCGCCAGCAGCCCTTCCGGGTATCCTGATCAGCCCCAGCATTTT

clone_size: -
j_call: TRBJ2-2
d_call: -
v_call: TRBV7-6
cdr3_aa: CASSLFGARELFF
cdr3_nt: TGTGCCAGCAGCTTATTTGGGGCCCGGGAGCTGTTTTTT

clone_size: -
j_call: TRBJ1-5
d_call: -
v_call: TRBV10-3
cdr3_aa: CAIRGLGRDQPQHF
cdr3_nt: TGTGCCATCAGGGGGCTGGGCAGGGATCAGCCCCAGCATTTT

clone_size: -
j_call: TRBJ1-2
d_call: -
v_call: TRBV28
cdr3_aa: CASRNRQDYGYTF
cdr3_nt: TGTGCCAGCAGAAATAGACAGGACTATGGCTACACCTTC

clone_size: -
j_call: TRBJ1-3
d_call: -
v_call: TRBV25-1
cdr3_aa: CASTGQGGTYSGNTIYF
cdr3_nt: TGTGCCAGCACTGGGCAGGGAGGGACCTACTCTGGAAACACCATATATTTT

clone_size: -
j_call: TRBJ2-5
d_call: TRBD2
v_call: TRBV7-7
cdr3_aa: CASSLVLAGDETQYF
cdr3_nt: TGTGCTAGCAGCTTAGTACTAGCGGGGGACGAGACCCAGTACTTC

clone_size: -
j_call: TRBJ2-5
d_call: TRBD1
v_call: TRBV5-1
cdr3_aa: CASSWDSAQETQYF
cdr3_nt: TGCGCCAGCAGCTGGGACAGTGCTCAAGAGACCCAGTACTTC

clone_size: once
j_call: TRBJ2-5
d_call: -
v_call: TRBV15
cdr3_aa: CATRVRGHQETQYF
cdr3_nt: TGTGCCACCAGGGTAAGGGGTCACCAAGAGACCCAGTACTTC